The TCR beta chain described here comes from a study of regulatory and conventional T cells in breast cancer (dated by TCRdb to between 2015 and 2016). Only a few counts were recorded for this clonotype. The antigen it binds to is not known. There are no base qualities to consult, and no much larger clone falls within one base. Library method: PCR. The listed sequencing device is Illumina MiSeq. Clones were called with MiXCR by TCRdb after fastp trimmed the public reads at Q25, and only in-frame beta chains were retained. Every distinct CDR3 protein forms one entry, paired with its most common genes and DNA. Here the sample has more than 15,000 distinct CDR3 sequences; 32% occur a single time. The ten largest clonotypes hold approximately 1.5% of the sample. V was cut back by 0 bases and J by 3 bases, leaving a gap of 15 bases between them. The CDR1 and CDR2 encoded by the germline V gene (reference sequence) are DFQATT and SNEGSKA. The cysteine opens and the phenylalanine closes a CDR3 of 15 amino acids. The read is trimmed to its CDR3 DNA, 45 bases read in frame from base 1.

The sequence is built from TRBV20-1 and TRBJ2-7; the best D guess is TRBD2, with 5 bases matching. Sequenced input: conventional T cells from blood. The source is a female donor in good health. The CDR3 protein sequence reads: CSARDGSGINYEQYF. The sequenced DNA: TGCAGTGCTAGAGACGGTTCGGGGATCAACTACGAGCAGTACTTC.